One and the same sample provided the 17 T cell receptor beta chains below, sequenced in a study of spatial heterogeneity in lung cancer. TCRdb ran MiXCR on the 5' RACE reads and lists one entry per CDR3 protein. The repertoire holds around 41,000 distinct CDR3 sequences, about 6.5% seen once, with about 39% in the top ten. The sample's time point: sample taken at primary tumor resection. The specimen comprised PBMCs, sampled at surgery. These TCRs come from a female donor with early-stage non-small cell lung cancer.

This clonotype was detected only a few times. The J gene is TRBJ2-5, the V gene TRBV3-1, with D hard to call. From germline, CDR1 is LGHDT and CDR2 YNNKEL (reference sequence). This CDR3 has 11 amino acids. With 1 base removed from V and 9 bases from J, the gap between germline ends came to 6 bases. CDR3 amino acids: CASSQGVAQYF. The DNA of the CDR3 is TGTGCCAGCAGCCAAGGGGTAGCCCAGTACTTC.

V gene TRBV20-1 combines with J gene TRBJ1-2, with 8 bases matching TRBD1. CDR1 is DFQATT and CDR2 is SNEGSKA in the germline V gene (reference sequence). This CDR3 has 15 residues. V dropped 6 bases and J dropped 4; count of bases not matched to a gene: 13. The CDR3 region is CSATPRDRPIYGYTF. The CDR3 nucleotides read TGCAGTGCGACTCCTAGGGACAGGCCTATCTATGGCTACACCTTC.

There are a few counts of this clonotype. The CDR3 bases are TGTGCCAGAAGGACAGGTCACACTGAAGCTTTCTTT. Translating gives CARRTGHTEAFF. The chain recombines TRBV21-1 with TRBJ1-1; the D call TRBD1 from the table was never checked on the DNA. TRBV21-1 is listed as a pseudogene. This CDR3 spans 12 amino acids.

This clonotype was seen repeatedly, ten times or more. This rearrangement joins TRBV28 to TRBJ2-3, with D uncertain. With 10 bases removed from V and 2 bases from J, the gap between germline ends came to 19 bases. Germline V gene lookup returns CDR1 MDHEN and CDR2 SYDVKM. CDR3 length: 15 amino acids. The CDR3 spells CATYPPAIPTDTQYF. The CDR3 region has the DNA TGTGCCACCTACCCCCCTGCCATCCCCACAGATACGCAGTATTTT.

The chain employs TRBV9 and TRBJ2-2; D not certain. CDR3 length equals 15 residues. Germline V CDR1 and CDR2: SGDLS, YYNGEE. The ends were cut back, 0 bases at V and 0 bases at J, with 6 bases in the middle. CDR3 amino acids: CASSVGAANTGELFF. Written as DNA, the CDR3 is TGTGCCAGCAGCGTAGGAGCAGCGAACACCGGGGAGCTGTTTTTT.

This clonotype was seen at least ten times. The CDR3 here is CSVGQGFYGYTF. The CDR3, as DNA: TGCAGCGTGGGACAGGGATTCTATGGCTACACCTTC. V gene TRBV29-1 combines with J gene TRBJ1-2; 9 bases are shared with TRBD1. Per germline, CDR1 SQVTM and CDR2 ANQGSEA. The CDR3 is made up of 12 amino acids. V lost 6 bases to trimming and J lost 4 bases; unmatched junction nucleotides: 3.

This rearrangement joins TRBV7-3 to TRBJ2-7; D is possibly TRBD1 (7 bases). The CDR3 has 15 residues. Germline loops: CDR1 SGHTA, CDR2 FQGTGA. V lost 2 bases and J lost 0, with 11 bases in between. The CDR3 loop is CASSLGGGASYEQYF. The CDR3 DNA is TGTGCCAGCAGCTTAGGAGGGGGCGCCTCCTACGAGCAGTACTTC.

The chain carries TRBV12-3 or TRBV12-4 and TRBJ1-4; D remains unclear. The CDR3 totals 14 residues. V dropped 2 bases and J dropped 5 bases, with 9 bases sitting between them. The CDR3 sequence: CASSLTAGNEKLFF. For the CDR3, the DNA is TGTGCCAGCAGTTTAACCGCCGGGAATGAAAAACTGTTTTTT.

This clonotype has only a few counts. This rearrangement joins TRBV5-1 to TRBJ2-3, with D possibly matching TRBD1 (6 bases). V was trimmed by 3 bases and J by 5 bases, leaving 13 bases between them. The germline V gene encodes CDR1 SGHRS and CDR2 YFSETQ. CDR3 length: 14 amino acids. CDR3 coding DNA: TGCGCCAGCAGCTCCACGGACAGAGAAGATACGCAGTATTTT. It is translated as CASSSTDREDTQYF.

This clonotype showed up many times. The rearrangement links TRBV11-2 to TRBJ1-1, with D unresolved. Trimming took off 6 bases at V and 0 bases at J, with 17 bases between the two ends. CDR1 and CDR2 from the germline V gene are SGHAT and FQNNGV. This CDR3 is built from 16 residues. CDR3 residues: CASSPGRETMNTEAFF. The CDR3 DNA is TGTGCCAGCAGTCCAGGACGGGAGACCATGAACACTGAAGCTTTCTTT.

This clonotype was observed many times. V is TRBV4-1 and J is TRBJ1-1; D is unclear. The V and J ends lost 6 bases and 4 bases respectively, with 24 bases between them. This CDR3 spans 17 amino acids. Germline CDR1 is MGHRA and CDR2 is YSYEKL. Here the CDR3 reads CASRFAATTLGGTEAFF. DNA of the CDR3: TGCGCCAGCAGGTTTGCCGCAACAACACTTGGAGGCACTGAAGCTTTCTTT.

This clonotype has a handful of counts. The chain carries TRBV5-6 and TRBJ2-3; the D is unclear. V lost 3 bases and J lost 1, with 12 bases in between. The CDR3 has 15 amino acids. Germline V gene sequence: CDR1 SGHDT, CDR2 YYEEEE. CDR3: CASSSALEGTDTQYF. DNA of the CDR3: TGTGCCAGCAGCTCCGCCCTTGAGGGCACAGATACGCAGTATTTT.

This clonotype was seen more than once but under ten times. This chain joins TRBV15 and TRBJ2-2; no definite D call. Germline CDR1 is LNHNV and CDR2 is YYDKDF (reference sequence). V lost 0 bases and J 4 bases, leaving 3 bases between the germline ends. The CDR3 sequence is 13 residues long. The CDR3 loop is CATSRDLTGELFF. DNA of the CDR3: TGTGCCACCAGCAGAGACCTCACCGGGGAGCTGTTTTTT. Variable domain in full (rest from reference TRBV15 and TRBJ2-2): DAMVIQNPRYQVTQFGKPVTLSCSQTLNHNVMYWYQQKSSQAPKLLFHYYDKDFNNEADTPDNFQSRRPNTSFCFLDIRSPGLGDTAMYLCATSRDLTGELFFGEGSRLTVL.

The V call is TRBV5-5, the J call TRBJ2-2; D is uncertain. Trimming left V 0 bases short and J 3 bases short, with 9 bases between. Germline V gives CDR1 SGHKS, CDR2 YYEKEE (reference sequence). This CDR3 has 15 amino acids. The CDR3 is CASSLEGTYTGELFF. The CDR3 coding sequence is TGTGCCAGCAGCTTGGAAGGCACCTACACCGGGGAGCTGTTTTTT.

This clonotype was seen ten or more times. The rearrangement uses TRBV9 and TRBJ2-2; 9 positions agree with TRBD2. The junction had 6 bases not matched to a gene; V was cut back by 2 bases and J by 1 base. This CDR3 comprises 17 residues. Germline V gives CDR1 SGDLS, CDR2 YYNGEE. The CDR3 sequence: CASSVKRGAMNTGELFF. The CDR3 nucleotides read TGTGCCAGCAGCGTGAAGCGGGGGGCGATGAACACCGGGGAGCTGTTTTTT. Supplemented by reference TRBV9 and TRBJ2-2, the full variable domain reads DSGVTQTPKHLITATGQRVTLRCSPRSGDLSVYWYQQSLDQGLQFLIQYYNGEERAKGNILERFSAQQFPDLHSELNLSSLELGDSALYFCASSVKRGAMNTGELFFGEGSRLTVL.

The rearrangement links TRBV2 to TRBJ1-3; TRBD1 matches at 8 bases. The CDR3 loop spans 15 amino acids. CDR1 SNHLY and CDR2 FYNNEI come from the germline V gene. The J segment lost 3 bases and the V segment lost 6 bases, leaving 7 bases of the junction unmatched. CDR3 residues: CASSQIQGVGNTIYF. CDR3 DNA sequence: TGTGCCAGCAGCCAGATACAGGGGGTTGGAAACACCATATATTTT.

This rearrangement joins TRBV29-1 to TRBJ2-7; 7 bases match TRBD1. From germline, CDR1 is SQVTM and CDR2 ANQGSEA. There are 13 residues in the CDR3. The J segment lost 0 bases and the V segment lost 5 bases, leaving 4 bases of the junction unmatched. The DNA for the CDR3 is TGCAGCGTTAAACAGGGGAGCTCCTACGAGCAGTACTTC. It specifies CSVKQGSSYEQYF.